The 19 T cell receptor beta chains in this list originate from one sample, sequenced in a study of blood T cell repertoires in COVID-19. Profiling relied on immunoSEQ multiplex PCR, and the TCRdb table lists in-frame clones only, not all of them. In the table there are under 250,000 clones, about 88% of which are singletons. Sequenced input: peripheral blood. The receptor source for this set is a man aged 45-60 years with COVID-19, enrolled during active disease.

V and J are TRBV6-5 and TRBJ2-5; D may be TRBD1 (5 bases). CDR1 is MNHEY, CDR2 SVGAGI, per germline. This CDR3 has 11 amino acids. Trimming pared 7 bases from V and 4 bases from J, leaving 7 bases between. The CDR3 is CASKGIETQYF. The CDR3 nucleotides read TGTGCCAGCAAGGGGATAGAGACCCAGTACTTC.

This chain uses TRBV10-1 with TRBJ2-7, with 7 bases fitting TRBD1. The germline V gene encodes CDR1 WNHNN and CDR2 SYGVQD (reference sequence). The CDR3 sequence is 14 residues long. V lost 6 bases to trimming and J lost 0 bases; unmatched junction nucleotides: 5. The CDR3 region is CASSKGQSSYEQYF. CDR3 DNA: TGCGCCAGCAGCAAGGGACAGAGCTCCTACGAGCAGTACTTC.

The chain recombines TRBV29-1 with TRBJ2-5; TRBD1 is a possible D gene (6 bases). The CDR3 sequence is 12 residues long. V shed 7 bases and J shed 2 bases, with 11 bases lying between them. Germline V gene sequence: CDR1 SQVTM, CDR2 ANQGSEA. The CDR3 DNA sequence: TGCAGCGCTCGGACAGCGCAAGAGACCCAGTACTTC. Its protein product is CSARTAQETQYF.

This clone was picked up many times. The gene calls are TRBV5-1 and TRBJ1-4; D unresolved. This CDR3 is built from 15 residues. With 4 bases removed from V and 0 bases from J, the gap between germline ends came to 10 bases. Per the germline V gene, CDR1 is SGHRS and CDR2 is YFSETQ. The CDR3 DNA follows: TGCGCCAGCAGCCCCCAAGAGACAACTAATGAAAAACTGTTTTTT. This gives the protein CASSPQETTNEKLFF.

V usage is TRBV6-6 and J usage is TRBJ2-2; 9 bases are a match to TRBD1. Germline V gene data show CDR1 as MNHNY and CDR2 as SVGAGI (reference sequence). The V and J ends lost 6 bases and 5 bases, in that order; junction bases with no gene match: 7. The CDR3 length is 15 residues. The CDR3 DNA follows: TGTGCCAGCAGATTCGGACAGGGGAGGACCGGGGAGCTGTTTTTT. This translates into CASRFGQGRTGELFF.

The chain uses TRBV11-2 and TRBJ1-1; D remains unclear. Germline CDR1 SGHAT, CDR2 FQNNGV. CDR3 size: 13 residues. V was shortened by 5 bases and J by 3 bases, with 10 bases between the two germline ends. CDR3 region: CASSILRDTEAFF. The CDR3, as DNA: TGTGCCAGCAGCATCCTGCGAGACACTGAAGCTTTCTTT.

V and J are TRBV7-9 and TRBJ1-4; possibly TRBD1 for D (6 bases). The V gene lost 2 bases and the J gene lost 4 bases, with 8 bases spanning the gap. CDR1 SEHNR and CDR2 FQNEAQ come from the germline V gene (reference sequence). This CDR3 comprises 14 residues. The CDR3, as DNA: TGTGCCAGCAGCTTAACAGGGAATAATGAAAAACTGTTTTTT. This gives the protein CASSLTGNNEKLFF.

The V and J genes are TRBV18 and TRBJ2-3; 8 nucleotides match TRBD2. V shed 4 bases and J 4 bases; nucleotides not matched to a gene: 7. The germline V gene encodes CDR1 KGHSH and CDR2 LQKENI. The length of the CDR3 is 15 residues. The CDR3 spells CASSRAGVISDTQYF. The CDR3, as DNA: TGTGCCAGCTCACGAGCGGGAGTAATTTCAGATACGCAGTATTTT. Full variable domain (missing parts from reference TRBV18 and TRBJ2-3): NAGVMQNPRHLVRRRGQEARLRCSPMKGHSHVYWYRQLPEEGLKFMVYLQKENIIDESGMPKERFSAEFPKEGPSILRIQQVVRGDSAAYFCASSRAGVISDTQYFGPGTRLTVL.

This clone was seen a few times. The CDR3 spells CASSIGDSESYEQYF. CDR3 coding DNA: TGTGCCAGTAGTATAGGAGACAGCGAATCCTACGAGCAGTACTTC. The chain is built from TRBV19 and TRBJ2-7; D possibly corresponds to TRBD1 (5 bases). This CDR3 has 15 residues. CDR1 is LNHDA, CDR2 SQIVND, per germline (reference sequence). V was trimmed by 1 base and J by 1 base, leaving 11 bases between them.

The chain has TRBV6-6 and TRBJ1-2, with D tentatively TRBD1 (5 bases). The CDR3 is 13 residues long. With 6 bases removed from V and 4 bases from J, the gap between germline ends came to 12 bases. Looked up from germline, CDR1 is MNHNY and CDR2 is SVGAGI (reference sequence). CDR3 sequence (DNA): TGTGCCAGCAGAAAGGAAGGGGTCTATGGCTACACCTTC. Residues: CASRKEGVYGYTF.

The chain joins TRBV7-8 to TRBJ2-3; no firm D call. Germline lookup yields CDR1 SGHVS and CDR2 FQNEAQ. The CDR3 sequence is 13 residues long. V lost 4 bases, J lost 4 bases, and 9 bases lay in between. The CDR3 region is CASSWSAPDTQYF. CDR3 sequence (DNA): TGTGCCAGCAGCTGGAGCGCGCCAGATACGCAGTATTTT. Together with reference TRBV7-8 and TRBJ2-3, the CDR3 gives the full variable domain: GAGVSQSPRYKVAKRGQDVALRCDPISGHVSLFWYQQALGQGPEFLTYFQNEAQLDKSGLPSDRFFAERPEGSVSTLKIQRTQQEDSAVYLCASSWSAPDTQYFGPGTRLTVL.

This clone was counted at least ten times. CDR3 sequence (DNA): TGTGCCAGTAGTACTTACGACAGGGGGAATAATCAGCCCCAGCATTTT. It encodes CASSTYDRGNNQPQHF. The chain links TRBV19 to TRBJ1-5; 9 bases match TRBD1. This CDR3 comprises 16 residues. The V gene end was trimmed by 4 bases and the J gene end by 4 bases; junction bases not matched to a gene: 8. Looked up from germline, CDR1 is LNHDA and CDR2 is SQIVND (reference sequence).

The genes are TRBV7-9 and TRBJ2-3, with D possibly matching TRBD2 (6 bases). Germline V gene lookup returns CDR1 SEHNR and CDR2 FQNEAQ (reference sequence). V was trimmed by 2 bases and J by 6 bases, leaving 12 bases between them. The CDR3 consists of 14 residues. The CDR3 DNA reads as TGTGCCAGCAGCTTATGGTCTAGCGACGATACGCAGTATTTT. It translates to CASSLWSSDDTQYF.

This chain joins TRBV11-2 and TRBJ2-2, with a tentative D call TRBD2 (6 bases). Trimming shortened V by 1 base and J by 2 bases, and 11 bases separated the two germline ends. This CDR3 has 16 residues. Germline values: CDR1 SGHAT, CDR2 FQNNGV. The CDR3 here is CASSLGDWYNTGELFF. CDR3 DNA: TGTGCCAGCAGCTTAGGGGACTGGTATAACACCGGGGAGCTGTTTTTT.

The CDR3 loop reads CASSSQGAGNSPLHF. CDR3 in DNA: TGTGCCAGCAGCTCACAGGGGGCTGGTAATTCACCCCTCCACTTT. The chain employs TRBV7-2 and TRBJ1-6; 9 nucleotides match TRBD1. Unmatched junction bases numbered 4, after V lost 4 bases and J lost 6 bases. The length of the CDR3 is 15 residues. The germline V gene has CDR1 SGHTA and CDR2 FQGNSA.

V usage is TRBV6-5 and J usage is TRBJ2-7; the match to TRBD1 covers 8 bases. Germline V gene sequence: CDR1 MNHEY, CDR2 SVGAGI. The CDR3 runs 14 residues. Trimming removed 6 bases from V and 3 bases from J; junction bases left unmatched: 7. The CDR3 reads CASRGQVVYYEQYF. The CDR3 DNA reads as TGTGCCAGCAGGGGACAGGTCGTCTACTACGAGCAGTACTTC.

The J gene is TRBJ2-5, the V gene TRBV15; 10 nucleotides agree with TRBD1. Trimming cost V 5 bases and J 4 bases; bases outside gene matches: 7. In germline, CDR1 is LNHNV, CDR2 YYDKDF (reference sequence). The CDR3 consists of 15 residues. CDR3 residues: CATSPWDRGTETQYF. Written as DNA, the CDR3 is TGTGCCACCAGCCCATGGGACAGGGGAACAGAGACCCAGTACTTC.

J is TRBJ2-5 and V is TRBV7-9, with D unresolved. This CDR3 has 11 amino acids. V was cut by 6 bases and J by 1 base, with 3 bases left in between. Germline values: CDR1 SEHNR, CDR2 FQNEAQ (reference sequence). CDR3 sequence: CASSLQETQYF. DNA of the CDR3: TGTGCCAGCAGTCTCCAAGAGACCCAGTACTTC.

The V and J genes are TRBV6-6 and TRBJ1-1; 8 bases are a match to TRBD1. Per the germline V gene, CDR1 is MNHNY and CDR2 is SVGAGI (reference sequence). The ends lost 5 bases at V and 4 bases at J; junction bases unmatched: 9. The CDR3 is made up of 15 amino acids. The CDR3 DNA reads TGTGCCAGCAGTGACAGGGGATTCGGAATCACTGAAGCTTTCTTT. It is translated as CASSDRGFGITEAFF.